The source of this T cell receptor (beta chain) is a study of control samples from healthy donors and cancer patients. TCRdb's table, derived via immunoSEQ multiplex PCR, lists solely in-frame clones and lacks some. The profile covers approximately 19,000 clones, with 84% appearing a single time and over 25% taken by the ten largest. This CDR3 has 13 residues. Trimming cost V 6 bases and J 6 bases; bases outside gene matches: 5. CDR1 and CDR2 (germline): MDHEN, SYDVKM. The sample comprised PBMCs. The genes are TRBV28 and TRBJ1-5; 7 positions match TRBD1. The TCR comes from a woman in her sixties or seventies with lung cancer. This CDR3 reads CASRTGSAQPQHF. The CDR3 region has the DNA TGTGCCAGCAGGACAGGGTCTGCTCAGCCCCAGCATTTT.